This T cell receptor beta chain originates from a study of CD8+ T cells in alopecia areata. Whole-study findings and limits: Clonality in the scalp and expanded CD8+ clones ranked among the top 100 were significantly decreased by tofacitinib.

As the sequencing template, cDNA was produced by extracting RNA and reverse transcribing it. The assay was immunoSEQ multiplex PCR, and TCRdb's table has in-frame clones only and misses some. The sample has about 220,000 clones; around 57% are singletons. As regards this clone: Its cognate antigen is unknown.

CDR1 and CDR2 from the germline V gene are KGHSH and LQKENI. This CDR3 is 13 amino acids long. The V end lost 3 bases, the J end lost 2 bases, and 7 bases lay between the germline ends. Treatment meaning: oral pan-JAK inhibitor, 5-10 mg twice daily. The sequenced sample was CD4+ T cells sorted from blood, obtained at week 4, from a patient treated with tofacitinib. This chain uses TRBV18 with TRBJ1-1, with no clear D. This sequence originates from a human donor with alopecia areata. CDR3 sequence: CASSPEQNTEAFF. CDR3 nucleotides: TGTGCCAGCTCACCCGAACAAAACACTGAAGCTTTCTTT.